These 31 T cell receptor beta chains came from one sample sequenced in a study of T cell repertoires in cytomegalovirus infection. No antigen is known for these receptors. TCRdb reanalysed the reads using MiXCR and keeps one entry per CDR3 protein. The data hold a few hundred thousand distinct CDR3 sequences, with 40% observed a single time. The material sequenced was cultured PBMCs, taken from culture after CMV antigen stimulation. All receptors come from a human donor in good health (CMV status not recorded). Some clones in this sample may be carry-over from other donors' samples.

A note on this clonotype: At one end, the junction sequence differs from germline, possibly due to a read error. The chain carries TRBV7-2 and TRBJ1-1; 7 positions match TRBD1. This CDR3 has 14 residues. The germline V gene encodes CDR1 SGHTA and CDR2 FQGNSA. CDR3 in amino acids: CASSLMGQTTVAFF. The CDR3 DNA is TGTGCCAGCAGCTTAATGGGACAGACAACTGTAGCTTTCTTT.

This clonotype was recorded a few times. The gene calls are TRBV7-2 and TRBJ1-5; no clear D gene. The ends were cut back, 6 bases at V and 5 bases at J, with 11 bases in the middle. The CDR3 is made up of 13 amino acids. CDR1 SGHTA and CDR2 FQGNSA come from the germline V gene. This chain's CDR3 is CASSFHPDQPQHF. In nucleotides, the CDR3 is TGTGCCAGCAGTTTTCACCCCGATCAGCCCCAGCATTTT.

The gene calls are TRBV18 and TRBJ1-5; D perhaps matches TRBD1 (5 bases). Germline V CDR1 and CDR2: KGHSH, LQKENI. Trimming shortened V by 1 base and J by 9 bases, and 13 bases separated the two germline ends. The CDR3 totals 14 residues. CDR3 amino acids: CASSPRAGPPPQHF. In DNA form, the CDR3 reads TGTGCCAGCTCACCACGGGCAGGGCCCCCGCCCCAGCATTTT.

This clonotype has a handful of counts. The CDR3 reads CASSLQRGHNEQFF. The CDR3 region has the DNA TGTGCCAGCAGTTTACAACGGGGGCACAATGAGCAGTTCTTC. The chain joins TRBV27 to TRBJ2-1; the D call may be TRBD1 or TRBD2 (6 bases each). Trimming stripped 2 bases from V and 5 bases from J, with 10 bases between. The CDR3 runs 14 residues. The germline V gene has CDR1 MNHEY and CDR2 SMNVEV (reference sequence).

This clonotype was observed a few times. The CDR3 DNA reads TGTGCCAGCAGCTTGAAGGGGGCCTACGAGCAGTACTTC. This sequence encodes CASSLKGAYEQYF. The gene calls are TRBV7-2 and TRBJ2-7; tentative D call: TRBD1 (6 bases). Trimming removed 3 bases from V and 2 bases from J, with 8 bases in between. CDR3 size: 13 residues. In germline, CDR1 is SGHTA, CDR2 FQGNSA.

This clonotype was seen more than once but under ten times. The V gene is TRBV6-5, the J gene TRBJ1-1; D ambiguous. CDR3 size: 14 residues. V was clipped by 0 bases and J by 4 bases, with 9 bases between them. Germline loops: CDR1 MNHEY, CDR2 SVGAGI. CDR3 residues: CASSYSGEFTEAFF. The CDR3 nucleotides read TGTGCCAGCAGTTACTCTGGGGAATTCACTGAAGCTTTCTTT.

This chain uses TRBV12-5 with TRBJ2-3; 7 nucleotides agree with TRBD1. Germline CDR1 and CDR2: LGHNT and FRNRAP. Trimming cost V 5 bases and J 2 bases; bases outside gene matches: 13. The CDR3 extends over 17 amino acids. CDR3 sequence: CASGSPTGTEHTDTQYF. In DNA, the CDR3 is TGTGCTAGTGGTAGCCCGACAGGGACGGAACACACAGATACGCAGTATTTT. The full variable domain, completed using reference TRBV12-5 and TRBJ2-3, is DARVTQTPRHKVTEMGQEVTMRCQPILGHNTVFWYRQTMMQGLELLAYFRNRAPLDDSGMPKDRFSAEMPDATLATLKIQPSEPRDSAVYFCASGSPTGTEHTDTQYFGPGTRLTVL.

The table lists this clonotype with a few counts. The genes are TRBV10-3 and TRBJ2-7; 9 bases are a match to TRBD1. The CDR3 runs 15 residues. CDR1 is ENHRY, CDR2 SYGVKD, per germline. V trimming: 2 bases; J trimming: 2 bases; junction bases outside the gene matches: 4. CDR3 in DNA: TGTGCCATCAGTGAGGGACAGGGGCCGACCTACGAGCAGTACTTC. It yields the protein CAISEGQGPTYEQYF.

The chain's CDR3 is CASSVVEQFF. The CDR3 bases are TGTGCCAGCAGTGTGGTTGAGCAGTTCTTC. V gene TRBV2 combines with J gene TRBJ2-1; no clear D gene. Germline values: CDR1 SNHLY, CDR2 FYNNEI. CDR3 length: 10 amino acids. Between the trimmed V and J ends, which lost 4 bases and 9 bases, there was a span of 4 bases.

The chain carries TRBV7-9 and TRBJ2-5; the match to TRBD2 covers 8 bases. The CDR3 runs to 14 residues. The trim removed 4 bases at V and 10 bases at J, leaving 11 bases unmatched. Germline CDR1 and CDR2: SEHNR and FQNEAQ (reference sequence). CDR3 protein: CASSSGGLAQSQYF. CDR3 nucleotide sequence: TGTGCCAGCAGCTCGGGGGGGCTAGCTCAGAGCCAGTACTTC.

CDR3 bases: TGCGCCAGCAGTGGTGAGCGGGAGTTTGATACGCAGTATTTT. Translated: CASSGEREFDTQYF. The chain has TRBV10-1 and TRBJ2-3; 8 nucleotides agree with TRBD2. Per the germline V gene, CDR1 is WNHNN and CDR2 is SYGVQD (reference sequence). The V gene end was trimmed by 4 bases and the J gene end by 6 bases; junction bases not matched to a gene: 6. This CDR3 is 14 amino acids long.

This chain links TRBV6-8 with TRBJ2-7; perhaps TRBD1 as D (6 bases). CDR3 length: 18 residues. V lost 2 bases and J 0 bases, leaving 20 bases between the germline ends. Germline V gives CDR1 MNHGY, CDR2 SAAAGT. CDR3 sequence (DNA): TGTGCCAGCAGTTACCCCCGGGATGGGCAGGGGCGCTCCTACGAGCAGTACTTC. This codes for CASSYPRDGQGRSYEQYF.

V usage is TRBV7-8 and J usage is TRBJ1-2, with D possibly matching TRBD1 (5 bases). CDR3 size: 15 residues. The V end lost 0 bases, the J end lost 1 base, and 9 bases lay between the germline ends. CDR1 and CDR2 from the germline V gene are SGHVS and FQNEAQ. CDR3 coding DNA: TGTGCCAGCAGCTTAGCGGGGCAGTTTAACTATGGCTACACCTTC. It is translated as CASSLAGQFNYGYTF.

V gene TRBV6-2 or TRBV6-3 combines with J gene TRBJ2-7; D unresolved. CDR1 is MNHEY, CDR2 SVGEGT, per germline. There are 15 residues in the CDR3. Trimming took off 0 bases at V and 0 bases at J, with 9 bases between the two ends. The CDR3 loop is CASSYSGGDSYEQYF. The CDR3 nucleotides are TGTGCCAGCAGTTACTCGGGCGGAGACTCCTACGAGCAGTACTTC.

The V call is TRBV5-6, the J call TRBJ2-7; D is possibly TRBD2 (5 bases). The CDR3 length is 15 residues. Trimming pared 6 bases from V and 5 bases from J, leaving 21 bases between. From germline, CDR1 is SGHDT and CDR2 YYEEEE. Here the CDR3 reads CASTTLALPRDEQYF. The CDR3 nucleotides read TGTGCCAGCACCACCCTGGCCCTGCCGAGGGACGAGCAGTACTTC.

This clonotype showed up just a few times. The rearrangement joins TRBV7-2 to TRBJ2-5; TRBD2 aligns across 7 bases. CDR1 is SGHTA and CDR2 is FQGNSA in the germline V gene. Trimming at V came to 1 base and at J to 1 base, leaving 3 bases not matched to a gene. The CDR3 covers 15 residues. In DNA form, the CDR3 reads TGTGCCAGCAGCTTAGGGTCTAGCGGCCAAGAGACCCAGTACTTC. This translates into CASSLGSSGQETQYF.

The genes are TRBV28 and TRBJ2-2, with TRBD2 as a possible D gene (6 bases). Germline CDR1 reads MDHEN; CDR2 reads SYDVKM. V lost 4 bases and J lost 1, with 7 bases in between. The CDR3 contains 14 residues. The CDR3 nucleotides are TGTGCCAGCAGTTCGGGGGAGAACACCGGGGAGCTGTTTTTT. This codes for CASSSGENTGELFF.

This clonotype was seen a handful of times. This chain links TRBV7-2 with TRBJ2-1; a weak D match, TRBD2 (7 bases). CDR1 and CDR2 from the germline V gene are SGHTA and FQGNSA. CDR3 length: 15 residues. The ends were cut back, 2 bases at V and 7 bases at J, with 15 bases in the middle. CDR3 region: CASSLRGGAGNEQFF. The CDR3 region has the DNA TGTGCCAGCAGCTTACGTGGGGGGGCTGGTAATGAGCAGTTCTTC.

The chain combines TRBV7-9 with TRBJ2-2; 7 bases line up with TRBD2. The CDR3 extends over 15 amino acids. V was clipped by 1 base and J by 5 bases; unmatched bases: 4. Germline V gene sequence: CDR1 SEHNR, CDR2 FQNEAQ (reference sequence). The CDR3 DNA reads as TGTGCCAGCAGCTTAGGCGGGAGAAGGACCGGGGAGCTGTTTTTT. As protein: CASSLGGRRTGELFF.

This chain connects TRBV20-1 to TRBJ1-2; TRBD1 matches at 8 bases. The V gene's germline CDR1 is DFQATT and CDR2 SNEGSKA (reference sequence). Trimming removed 7 bases from V and 7 bases from J; junction bases left unmatched: 11. There are 13 residues in the CDR3. CDR3 in amino acids: CSVRAQGALGYTF. The CDR3 DNA reads TGCAGTGTCAGGGCTCAGGGGGCCCTTGGCTACACCTTC.

This clonotype appeared a few times. V gene TRBV2 combines with J gene TRBJ2-3; perhaps D is TRBD1 or TRBD2 (5 bases each). Germline CDR1 and CDR2: SNHLY and FYNNEI. The CDR3 is 18 residues long. The V end lost 5 bases, the J end lost 0 bases, and 21 bases lay between the germline ends. The CDR3 sequence: CASSLTDRYRDSTDTQYF. CDR3 sequence (DNA): TGTGCCAGCAGTCTTACCGATAGATACCGGGACAGCACAGATACGCAGTATTTT.

The table lists this clonotype with a count of one. The CDR3 protein is CASSPSFVAYNEQFF. The CDR3 region has the DNA TGTGCCAGTAGCCCGAGCTTCGTGGCCTACAATGAGCAGTTCTTC. The V call is TRBV19, the J call TRBJ2-1; D not certain. Germline-derived CDR1 and CDR2 are LNHDA and SQIVND (reference sequence). The CDR3 loop spans 15 amino acids. V dropped 6 bases and J dropped 2 bases, with 14 bases sitting between them.

The V gene is TRBV12-3 or TRBV12-4, the J gene TRBJ1-5, with D maybe TRBD1 (5 bases). The ends were cut back, 5 bases at V and 4 bases at J, with 12 bases in the middle. This CDR3 is 14 amino acids long. CDR3 sequence: CASSPGTVNQPQHF. The CDR3 DNA sequence: TGTGCCAGCAGTCCCGGGACGGTGAATCAGCCCCAGCATTTT.

J is TRBJ1-6 and V is TRBV6-1; no clear D. Per germline, CDR1 MNHNS and CDR2 SASEGT. This CDR3 has 15 residues. The V gene lost 6 bases and the J gene lost 5 bases, with 14 bases spanning the gap. The CDR3 spells CASSGTGFDNSPLHF. CDR3 DNA sequence: TGTGCCAGCAGCGGCACGGGTTTCGATAATTCACCCCTCCACTTT.

The count of this clonotype is one. The genes are TRBV9 and TRBJ2-5, with 8 positions matching TRBD2. From germline, CDR1 is SGDLS and CDR2 YYNGEE. V gave up 2 bases and J gave up 5 bases; unmatched junction bases: 14. CDR3 length: 17 amino acids. CDR3 residues: CASSVLGSGGALETQYF. For the CDR3, the DNA is TGTGCCAGCAGCGTGCTGGGGAGCGGGGGAGCTTTGGAGACCCAGTACTTC.

The chain is built from TRBV5-1 and TRBJ2-5; TRBD1 agrees at 8 bases. Germline CDR1 SGHRS, CDR2 YFSETQ. The trim removed 4 bases at V and 4 bases at J, leaving 6 bases unmatched. The CDR3 length is 14 residues. Here the CDR3 reads CASSPPRGPETQYF. CDR3 DNA sequence: TGCGCCAGCAGCCCGCCCAGGGGGCCAGAGACCCAGTACTTC.

This clonotype was counted a few times. V usage is TRBV5-1 and J usage is TRBJ1-5, with D perhaps matching TRBD1 (5 bases). CDR1 is SGHRS, CDR2 YFSETQ, per germline. Trimming took off 4 bases at V and 7 bases at J, with 15 bases between the two ends. The CDR3 contains 14 residues. The DNA for the CDR3 is TGCGCCAGCAGCCCAGGGTTCACGGGACAGCCCCAGCATTTT. Translated: CASSPGFTGQPQHF.

The CDR3 nucleotides read TGCAGTGCTAGCCGACAGGAGACAGCCAAAAACATTCAGTACTTC. Protein: CSASRQETAKNIQYF. This rearrangement joins TRBV20-1 to TRBJ2-4; D possibly corresponds to TRBD1 (6 bases). CDR3 length equals 15 residues. V gave up 3 bases and J gave up 0 bases, with 12 bases separating them. CDR1 and CDR2 from the germline V gene are DFQATT and SNEGSKA (reference sequence).

The chain recombines TRBV6-5 with TRBJ2-1; 7 positions match TRBD2. Trimming cost V 6 bases and J 8 bases; bases outside gene matches: 13. The germline gives CDR1 MNHEY, CDR2 SVGAGI. This CDR3 region has 15 residues. CDR3 in DNA: TGTGCCAGCAGATGGGGCGGGAGTACGGGGCATGAGCAGTTCTTC. Its translation: CASRWGGSTGHEQFF.

The table lists this clonotype with a few counts. The chain has TRBV4-1 and TRBJ2-7; tentative D call: TRBD2 (5 bases). CDR1 is MGHRA, CDR2 YSYEKL, per germline. There are 13 residues in the CDR3. Trimming took off 1 base at V and 4 bases at J, with 8 bases between the two ends. In nucleotides, the CDR3 is TGCGCCAGCAGCCAAGCGGACTTATACGAGCAGTACTTC. This sequence encodes CASSQADLYEQYF.

The rearrangement links TRBV7-4 to TRBJ2-7; unclear D gene. The CDR3 covers 14 residues. V lost 6 bases, J lost 5 bases, and 17 bases lay in between. CDR1 is SGHVT and CDR2 is SQSDAQ in the germline V gene. The CDR3: CASRHLTEMDEQYF. As DNA, the CDR3 is TGTGCCAGCAGGCACCTGACGGAGATGGACGAGCAGTACTTC.